This T cell receptor (beta chain) is drawn from a study of CD8 T cells in Susac syndrome. A quantity of 0.5 to 1 ug RNA underwent reverse transcription using random hexamers. TCRdb reanalysed the immunoSEQ multiplex PCR reads using MiXCR and keeps one entry per CDR3 protein. The table lists 250,000 to 350,000 distinct CDR3 sequences, about 85% of them singletons. This TCR derives from a human donor with multiple sclerosis. The specimen was CD8+ T cells from PBMCs.

CDR3 amino acids: CASSVQGKETQYF. The CDR3 nucleotides read TGTGCCAGCAGCGTGCAGGGGAAGGAGACCCAGTACTTC. J is TRBJ2-5 and V is TRBV9; D is possibly TRBD1 (6 bases). Per the germline V gene, CDR1 is SGDLS and CDR2 is YYNGEE. Trimming took off 2 bases at V and 5 bases at J, with 10 bases between the two ends. The CDR3 loop spans 13 amino acids.